These 32 T cell receptor beta chains share one sample of origin, sequenced in a study of cytomegalovirus exposure and HLA in healthy donors. PCR primers comprised 60 Vbeta and 13 Jbeta primers. The protocol was immunoSEQ multiplex PCR, while the TCRdb copy is restricted to in-frame clones and leaves out a portion. The data hold 85,000 to 100,000 clones, with over 60% observed a single time. Sequenced input: PBMCs. These receptors were obtained from a human donor in good health.

This clone showed up just a few times. The V call is TRBV6-5, the J call TRBJ1-1; 7 bases agree with TRBD1. The CDR3 consists of 12 residues. CDR1 MNHEY and CDR2 SVGAGI come from the germline V gene. Unmatched junction bases numbered 4, after V lost 7 bases and J lost 5 bases. The CDR3 spells CASTRDRTEAFF. The CDR3 DNA reads as TGTGCCAGCACCCGGGACAGAACTGAAGCTTTCTTT.

The chain is built from TRBV27 and TRBJ1-1, with 7 bases fitting TRBD1. Unmatched junction bases numbered 5, after V lost 6 bases and J lost 1 base. CDR3 size: 14 residues. Germline V gene lookup returns CDR1 MNHEY and CDR2 SMNVEV (reference sequence). The CDR3 nucleotides read TGTGCCAGCAGGGTACAGGGGAAGAACACTGAAGCTTTCTTT. Encoded protein: CASRVQGKNTEAFF.

This clone was counted a single time. The chain uses TRBV5-1 and TRBJ2-3; D unclear. The CDR3 extends over 14 amino acids. Germline assignment: CDR1 SGHRS and CDR2 YFSETQ. V was clipped by 3 bases and J by 2 bases, with 10 bases between them. The CDR3 here is CASSSTPNTDTQYF. The CDR3 nucleotides read TGCGCCAGCAGCTCGACACCTAACACAGATACGCAGTATTTT.

The sample holds a few counts of this clone. The V gene is TRBV2, the J gene TRBJ2-7; 10 bases map to TRBD2. Germline-derived CDR1 and CDR2 are SNHLY and FYNNEI. The junction had 12 bases not matched to a gene; V was cut back by 4 bases and J by 9 bases. This CDR3 is built from 15 residues. Written as DNA, the CDR3 is TGTGCCAGCAGTGGCATCCTAGCGGGGGACCCTAGGCAGTACTTC. It is translated as CASSGILAGDPRQYF. Combining the CDR3 with reference TRBV2 and TRBJ2-7 gives the whole variable domain EPEVTQTPSHQVTQMGQEVILRCVPISNHLYFYWYRQILGQKVEFLVSFYNNEISEKSEIFDDQFSVERPDGSNFTLKIRSTKLEDSAMYFCASSGILAGDPRQYFGPGTRLTVT.

V and J are TRBV6-6 and TRBJ2-3, with D possibly being TRBD2 (7 bases). V lost 4 bases and J 2 bases, leaving 13 bases between the germline ends. CDR1 is MNHNY and CDR2 is SVGAGI in the germline V gene (reference sequence). CDR3 size: 15 residues. The CDR3, as DNA: TGTGCCAGCAGTTGGCCGGGGGGACACACAGATACGCAGTATTTT. Translation: CASSWPGGHTDTQYF.

The rearrangement uses TRBV6-1 and TRBJ2-3; TRBD2 agrees at 11 bases. V shed 6 bases and J 1 base; nucleotides not matched to a gene: 3. The V gene's germline CDR1 is MNHNS and CDR2 SASEGT. This CDR3 has 15 amino acids. CDR3: CASRELAGGTDTQYF. The CDR3 DNA is TGTGCCAGCAGGGAACTAGCGGGGGGCACAGATACGCAGTATTTT.

The chain joins TRBV7-6 to TRBJ1-2; 7 nucleotides match TRBD1. V shed 5 bases and J 5 bases; nucleotides not matched to a gene: 11. Germline CDR1 SGHVS, CDR2 FNYEAQ. The CDR3 has 15 residues. CDR3 DNA: TGTGCCAGCAGCAAAGACAGGGACGTATGGTATGGCTACACCTTC. Translated: CASSKDRDVWYGYTF.

The rearrangement links TRBV5-6 to TRBJ1-6; tentative D call: TRBD1 (5 bases). CDR1 and CDR2 (germline): SGHDT, YYEEEE. V gave up 1 base and J gave up 7 bases, with 12 bases separating them. The CDR3 extends over 15 amino acids. CDR3: CASSLFRGMNSPLHF. In DNA form, the CDR3 reads TGTGCCAGCAGCTTGTTTCGGGGGATGAATTCACCCCTCCACTTT.

V usage is TRBV4-1 and J usage is TRBJ2-5, with D tentatively TRBD2 (5 bases). Judging by the DNA end, TRBJ2-7 fits better; the J call may be wrong. Looked up from germline, CDR1 is MGHRA and CDR2 is YSYEKL. CDR3 length: 13 amino acids. DNA of the CDR3: TGCGCCAGCAGTAACAGTGACTACTACGAGCAGTACTTC. Translated, it gives CASSNSDYYEQYF.

The table lists this clone with a few counts. This rearrangement joins TRBV6-5 to TRBJ1-5; 7 positions match TRBD1. The V segment lost 2 bases and the J segment 0 bases; nucleotides outside the gene matches: 4. Germline-derived CDR1 and CDR2 are MNHEY and SVGAGI. The CDR3 consists of 16 residues. CDR3 amino acids: CASSYRRTGSNQPQHF. CDR3 DNA sequence: TGTGCCAGCAGTTACCGTAGGACAGGTAGCAATCAGCCCCAGCATTTT.

This clone was counted only a few times. The rearrangement links TRBV4-1 to TRBJ2-7; D is possibly TRBD1 (6 bases). V was trimmed by 0 bases and J by 6 bases, leaving 9 bases between them. The CDR3 consists of 13 residues. Germline values: CDR1 MGHRA, CDR2 YSYEKL. The CDR3 reads CASSQDGRGEQYF. CDR3 bases: TGCGCCAGCAGCCAAGATGGCAGGGGCGAGCAGTACTTC.

This chain uses TRBV29-1 with TRBJ2-7, with D perhaps matching TRBD1 (5 bases). The CDR3 has 13 amino acids. Germline CDR1 reads SQVTM; CDR2 reads ANQGSEA. The V gene lost 4 bases and the J gene lost 5 bases, with 15 bases spanning the gap. The CDR3 sequence is CSVGARARNEQYF. CDR3 DNA sequence: TGCAGCGTTGGGGCCAGGGCCCGGAACGAGCAGTACTTC.

The rearrangement joins TRBV19 to TRBJ1-3, with a tentative D call TRBD1 (5 bases). Germline V CDR1 and CDR2: LNHDA, SQIVND (reference sequence). The CDR3 extends over 13 amino acids. Trimming cost V 5 bases and J 2 bases, with 7 bases left between them. The CDR3: CASSVTAGNTIYF. The CDR3 bases are TGTGCCAGTAGTGTGACAGCTGGAAACACCATATATTTT.

DNA of the CDR3: TGTGCCAGTAGTACCTGGGGTAGCGGCCGCACAGATACGCAGTATTTT. It codes for CASSTWGSGRTDTQYF. The V call is TRBV19, the J call TRBJ2-3; weak D call: TRBD2 (6 bases). The CDR3 totals 16 residues. In germline, CDR1 is LNHDA, CDR2 SQIVND (reference sequence). Trimming stripped 4 bases from V and 1 base from J, with 15 bases between.

The gene calls are TRBV13 and TRBJ1-1; D is unclear. The CDR3 is 16 amino acids. Trimming shortened V by 4 bases and J by 0 bases, and 15 bases separated the two germline ends. Germline loops: CDR1 PRHDT, CDR2 FYEKMQ (reference sequence). CDR3 nucleotides: TGTGCCAGCAGCTCCTCGACAATGCTTATGAACACTGAAGCTTTCTTT. Translation gives CASSSSTMLMNTEAFF.

The chain has TRBV7-9 and TRBJ2-7; the match to TRBD2 covers 10 bases. The J segment lost 0 bases and the V segment lost 5 bases, leaving 4 bases of the junction unmatched. CDR1 SEHNR and CDR2 FQNEAQ come from the germline V gene (reference sequence). The CDR3 consists of 15 residues. CDR3 in DNA: TGTGCCAGCAGCATCGGACTAGCGGTCTCCTACGAGCAGTACTTC. It is translated as CASSIGLAVSYEQYF.

The rearrangement joins TRBV10-2 to TRBJ1-1; 8 positions agree with TRBD1. This CDR3 has 12 residues. With V trimmed by 2 bases and J by 11 bases, 4 bases remained unmatched. Germline-derived CDR1 and CDR2 are WSHSY and SAAADI. The CDR3 DNA reads as TGCGCCAGCAGTGAGGGACAGGGCCGGGCTTTCTTT. Amino acids: CASSEGQGRAFF.

The gene calls are TRBV4-1 and TRBJ1-2; 10 bases align to TRBD1. This CDR3 is built from 17 residues. The germline V gene has CDR1 MGHRA and CDR2 YSYEKL. Trimming at V came to 8 bases and at J to 4 bases, leaving 16 bases not matched to a gene. The CDR3: CASRDGTGVKGRYGYTF. CDR3 nucleotides: TGCGCCAGCCGGGACGGGACAGGGGTTAAAGGCCGCTATGGCTACACCTTC.

The V gene is TRBV6-4, the J gene TRBJ1-4; no clear D. This CDR3 is built from 15 residues. Trimming shortened V by 8 bases and J by 8 bases, and 21 bases separated the two germline ends. Germline CDR1 MRHNA, CDR2 SNTAGT. CDR3 in DNA: TGTGCCAGCCGACGCAATGGCCTTGCGGGGGAAAAACTGTTTTTT. Amino acid sequence: CASRRNGLAGEKLFF.

V usage is TRBV11-2 and J usage is TRBJ2-3, with 12 positions matching TRBD2. J lost 0 bases, V lost 2 bases, and 9 bases had no gene match. CDR3 length equals 19 residues. Germline V gene sequence: CDR1 SGHAT, CDR2 FQNNGV. Here the CDR3 DNA reads TGTGCCAGCAGCTTAACTAGCGGGGGGCGAATCTCTAGCACAGATACGCAGTATTTT. This codes for CASSLTSGGRISSTDTQYF.

This chain uses TRBV4-3 with TRBJ2-1; 9 bases match TRBD2. There are 17 residues in the CDR3. Per germline, CDR1 LGHNA and CDR2 YSLEER. V lost 0 bases and J lost 1; bases outside the gene matches: 4. CDR3 sequence reads: CASSQDASGTSYNEQFF. CDR3 in DNA: TGCGCCAGCAGCCAAGACGCTAGCGGGACGTCCTACAATGAGCAGTTCTTC.

In its sample, this clone was seen a few times. The chain links TRBV30 to TRBJ1-1, with D possibly being TRBD1 (5 bases). There are 12 residues in the CDR3. Trimming removed 5 bases at V and 0 bases at J, with 7 bases between. CDR1 and CDR2 (germline): GTSNPN, SVGIG (reference sequence). The CDR3 reads CAWGAMNTEAFF. For the CDR3, the DNA is TGTGCCTGGGGGGCTATGAACACTGAAGCTTTCTTT. The variable domain in full, completed from reference TRBV30 and TRBJ1-1, reads SQTIHQWPATLVQPVGSPLSLECTVEGTSNPNLYWYRQAAGRGLQLLFYSVGIGQISSEVPQNLSASRPQDRQFILSSKKLLLSDSGFYLCAWGAMNTEAFFGQGTRLTVV.

Of note for this clone: Different DNA sequences within this sample yield the same CDR3. The chain joins TRBV6-5 to TRBJ1-2; TRBD1 might be the D (5 bases). The CDR3 loop spans 15 amino acids. The V gene's germline CDR1 is MNHEY and CDR2 SVGAGI. Trimming shortened V by 1 base and J by 2 bases, and 11 bases separated the two germline ends. The chain's CDR3 is CASSYFGGKNYGYTF. For the CDR3, the DNA is TGTGCCAGCAGTTACTTTGGGGGGAAGAACTATGGCTACACCTTC.

The chain carries TRBV19 and TRBJ1-4; TRBD1 aligns across 8 bases. Trimming at V came to 9 bases and at J to 8 bases, leaving 8 bases not matched to a gene. Germline V CDR1 and CDR2: LNHDA, SQIVND (reference sequence). The CDR3 extends over 13 amino acids. CDR3 sequence (DNA): TGTGCCAGCCGGCAGGGGGCGCGAGAAAAACTGTTTTTT. Residues: CASRQGAREKLFF.

This clone is classed as medium-sized (0.01 to 0.1%). J is TRBJ2-7 and V is TRBV30; TRBD1 agrees at 9 bases. V shed 3 bases and J 3 bases; nucleotides not matched to a gene: 6. Germline CDR1 reads GTSNPN; CDR2 reads SVGIG (reference sequence). The CDR3 is made up of 14 amino acids. The CDR3 sequence is CAWSTGTGHYEQYF. CDR3 nucleotide sequence: TGTGCCTGGAGCACCGGGACAGGGCACTACGAGCAGTACTTC. The full variable domain, with the rest looked up from reference TRBV30 and TRBJ2-7, is SQTIHQWPATLVQPVGSPLSLECTVEGTSNPNLYWYRQAAGRGLQLLFYSVGIGQISSEVPQNLSASRPQDRQFILSSKKLLLSDSGFYLCAWSTGTGHYEQYFGPGTRLTVT.

V is TRBV4-2 and J is TRBJ2-1, with TRBD1 as a possible D gene (5 bases). Trimming pared 1 base from V and 0 bases from J, leaving 10 bases between. CDR1 is LGHNA and CDR2 is YNFKEQ in the germline V gene. CDR3 length: 16 amino acids. In DNA form, the CDR3 reads TGTGCCAGCAGCCAAGGCCGACAGCCCTCCTACAATGAGCAGTTCTTC. Its protein is CASSQGRQPSYNEQFF.

V usage is TRBV7-8 and J usage is TRBJ2-5; TRBD1 matches at 8 bases. CDR1 is SGHVS and CDR2 is FQNEAQ in the germline V gene. With V trimmed by 0 bases and J by 1 base, 1 base remained unmatched. The CDR3 covers 15 residues. Here the CDR3 reads CASSLAGQGQETQYF. The CDR3 DNA reads as TGTGCCAGCAGCTTAGCCGGACAGGGCCAAGAGACCCAGTACTTC.

This clone appeared a few times. V and J are TRBV19 and TRBJ1-1; D is undetermined. Germline V gene data show CDR1 as LNHDA and CDR2 as SQIVND (reference sequence). The CDR3 has 13 residues. Trimming removed 3 bases at V and 1 base at J, with 6 bases between. DNA for the CDR3: TGTGCCAGTAGTATCCGGGAGAACACTGAAGCTTTCTTT. It encodes CASSIRENTEAFF.

This rearrangement joins TRBV14 to TRBJ2-7, with 7 bases that match TRBD1. This CDR3 comprises 15 residues. Trimming cost V 4 bases and J 3 bases; bases outside gene matches: 9. Germline assignment: CDR1 SGHDN and CDR2 FVKESK. The CDR3 reads CASSRTRTGNYEQYF. CDR3 nucleotides: TGTGCCAGCAGCCGGACCCGGACAGGAAACTACGAGCAGTACTTC.

The chain joins TRBV5-1 to TRBJ2-7, with D perhaps TRBD2 (5 bases). The germline gives CDR1 SGHRS, CDR2 YFSETQ. Trimming shortened V by 1 base and J by 3 bases, and 14 bases separated the two germline ends. This CDR3 comprises 15 residues. This chain's CDR3 is CASSLFQTKDYEQYF. The CDR3 DNA reads TGCGCCAGCAGCTTGTTTCAGACTAAAGACTACGAGCAGTACTTC.

The V gene is TRBV5-8, the J gene TRBJ2-1; TRBD2 aligns across 10 bases. This CDR3 region has 12 residues. The V segment lost 3 bases and the J segment 12 bases; nucleotides outside the gene matches: 3. Germline V lookup: CDR1 SGHTS, CDR2 YDEGEE. The CDR3 reads CASSWRTSGQFF. The CDR3 bases are TGTGCCAGCAGCTGGCGGACTAGCGGGCAGTTCTTC. Complete variable domain (other parts from reference TRBV5-8 and TRBJ2-1): EAGVTQSPTHLIKTRGQQATLRCSPISGHTSVYWYQQALGLGLQFLLWYDEGEERNRGNFPPRFSGRQFPNYSSELNVNALELEDSALYLCASSWRTSGQFFGPGTRLTVL.

This clone was found a few times. The J gene is TRBJ2-7, the V gene TRBV5-4; TRBD1 is a possible D gene (6 bases). There are 14 residues in the CDR3. CDR1 is SGHNT and CDR2 is YYREEE in the germline V gene (reference sequence). Trimming took off 3 bases at V and 0 bases at J, with 10 bases between the two ends. The chain's CDR3 is CASSSETGSYEQYF. CDR3 DNA: TGTGCCAGCAGCTCGGAGACAGGCTCCTACGAGCAGTACTTC.